The clone carrying this TCR beta chain was counted a few times. As yet, its antigen is unknown. One entry per CDR3 protein, called by TCRdb with MiXCR from the reads. The sample shows approximately 340,000 distinct CDR3 sequences, roughly 29% of them seen only once. Germline V gives CDR1 ENHRY, CDR2 SYGVKD. V lost 7 bases to trimming and J lost 8 bases; unmatched junction nucleotides: 11. The CDR3 is 15 amino acids. This sample stems from a study of T cell repertoires in cytomegalovirus infection. Whole-study context: Selected CMV epitopes included recently identified HLA-C-restricted ones as well as well-studied HLA-B-restricted ones. Both a matching HLA type and CMV infection were indicated by public TCR beta signatures. Study observations and caveats: There were carriers of CMV plus the relevant HLA, and cumulative public TCR beta family frequency identified them. Dominating the ex vivo response were TCR beta clonotypes that were CMV-specific and HLA-C-restricted.

The rearrangement joins TRBV10-3 to TRBJ2-1; 10 bases are shared with TRBD2. The sample in question was cultured PBMCs, obtained from culture after CMV antigen stimulation. The TCR originated in a human donor in good health (CMV status not recorded). Some clones in this sample may be carry-over from other donors' samples. The CDR3 DNA reads TGTGCCATCACGGCTAGCGGGAGTACCTGGGATGAGCAGTTCTTC. This encodes CAITASGSTWDEQFF.